This T cell receptor (beta chain) was identified during a study of blood T cell repertoires in COVID-19. This table comes from immunoSEQ multiplex PCR, and its TCRdb copy is limited to in-frame clones, with some not included. The table shows fewer than 250,000 clones, with approximately 86% occurring only once. This CDR3 comprises 14 residues. Germline values: CDR1 LNHDA, CDR2 SQIVND (reference sequence). V gave up 3 bases and J gave up 4 bases, with 11 bases separating them. Participants were placed into cohorts based on the clinical history they reported. The sequence was collected from a woman aged 25 to 39 with acute COVID-19. The chain links TRBV19 to TRBJ2-3; D is possibly TRBD1 (5 bases). The material sequenced was PBMCs or T cells enriched from blood (not recorded which). The CDR3 DNA is TGTGCCAGTAGTATCCCAGGGATCGCAGATACGCAGTATTTT. Its translation is CASSIPGIADTQYF.